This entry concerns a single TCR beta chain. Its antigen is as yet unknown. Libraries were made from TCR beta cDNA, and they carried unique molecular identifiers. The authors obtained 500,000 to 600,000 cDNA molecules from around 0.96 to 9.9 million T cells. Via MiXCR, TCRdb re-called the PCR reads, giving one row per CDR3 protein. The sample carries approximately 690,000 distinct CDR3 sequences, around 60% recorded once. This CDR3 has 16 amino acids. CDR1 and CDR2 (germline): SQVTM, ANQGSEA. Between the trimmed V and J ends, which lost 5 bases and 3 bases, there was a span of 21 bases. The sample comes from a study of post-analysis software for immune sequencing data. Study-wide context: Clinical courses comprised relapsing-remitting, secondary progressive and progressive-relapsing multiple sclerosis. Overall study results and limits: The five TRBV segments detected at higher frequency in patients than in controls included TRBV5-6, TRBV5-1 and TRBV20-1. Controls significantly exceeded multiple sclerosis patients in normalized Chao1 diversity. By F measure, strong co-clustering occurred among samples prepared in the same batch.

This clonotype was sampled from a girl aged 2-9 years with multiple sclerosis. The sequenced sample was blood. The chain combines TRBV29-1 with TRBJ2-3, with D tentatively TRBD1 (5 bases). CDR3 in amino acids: CSVMTLRRAGTDTQYF. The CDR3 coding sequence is TGCAGCGTTATGACCCTTAGAAGGGCAGGGACAGATACGCAGTATTTT.